Following are 10 T cell receptor beta chains from one sample sequenced in a study of human T cells and chemical hapten exposure. The time point is: pre-sensitization, week 0. Treatment in this sample: therapeutic diphenylcyclopropenone sensitization with weekly scalp DPC. In TCRdb, the RACE reads were re-called with MiXCR into one record per CDR3 protein. The sample lists some 330,000 distinct CDR3 sequences; approximately 5% were seen once. The input for sequencing was whole blood, taken in connection with sensitization to the hapten diphenylcyclopropenone (DPC). These receptor sequences come from a woman aged 18-29 years with alopecia areata. Some clones in this sample may be carry-over from other donors' samples.

The rearrangement links TRBV6-2 or TRBV6-3 to TRBJ1-1; the match to TRBD1 covers 8 bases. The CDR3 is 15 amino acids. Germline V gene data show CDR1 as MNHEY and CDR2 as SVGEGT. V was pared by 8 bases and J by 1 base, with 9 bases of the junction left unmatched. The CDR3 sequence is CASHWTGRENTEAFF. The DNA of the CDR3 is TGTGCCAGCCATTGGACAGGGAGGGAGAACACTGAAGCTTTCTTT.

The V and J genes are TRBV9 and TRBJ1-1; D remains unclear. Germline V CDR1 and CDR2: SGDLS, YYNGEE. The CDR3 has 14 amino acids. V lost 0 bases and J 4 bases, leaving 10 bases between the germline ends. The CDR3, as DNA: TGTGCCAGCAGCGTAGGGATTAGTGGCACTGAAGCTTTCTTT. Residues: CASSVGISGTEAFF.

This clonotype was recorded many times. This sequence joins TRBV7-2 and TRBJ2-5; 10 nucleotides agree with TRBD1. This CDR3 region has 17 residues. The germline gives CDR1 SGHTA, CDR2 FQGNSA. V gave up 5 bases and J gave up 1 base; unmatched junction bases: 10. In nucleotides, the CDR3 is TGTGCCAGCAGCCTAGGCCCCTGGACAGGGGGCCAAGAGACCCAGTACTTC. It specifies CASSLGPWTGGQETQYF. Complete variable domain (other parts from reference TRBV7-2 and TRBJ2-5): GAGVSQSPSNKVTEKGKDVELRCDPISGHTALYWYRQSLGQGLEFLIYFQGNSAPDKSGLPSDRFSAERTGGSVSTLTIQRTQQEDSAVYLCASSLGPWTGGQETQYFGPGTRLLVL.

This clonotype was counted ten times or more. The chain couples TRBV7-9 to TRBJ2-1; possible D gene TRBD2, 7 bases. Per the germline V gene, CDR1 is SEHNR and CDR2 is FQNEAQ (reference sequence). The V end was cut by 7 bases, the J end by 8 bases, with 15 bases between. CDR3 size: 13 residues. The CDR3 sequence: CASNEGGQDEQFF. The CDR3 DNA is TGTGCCAGCAACGAGGGGGGGCAGGATGAGCAGTTCTTC. The variable domain in full, completed from reference TRBV7-9 and TRBJ2-1, reads DTGVSQNPRHKITKRGQNVTFRCDPISEHNRLYWYRQTLGQGPEFLTYFQNEAQLEKSRLLSDRFSAERPKGSFSTLEIQRTEQGDSAMYLCASNEGGQDEQFFGPGTRLTVL.

In its sample, this clonotype was seen many times. The rearrangement joins TRBV18 to TRBJ2-1; either TRBD1 or TRBD2 may supply D (5 bases each). CDR1 is KGHSH and CDR2 is LQKENI in the germline V gene. The V and J ends lost 0 bases and 1 base respectively, with 13 bases between them. This CDR3 spans 17 amino acids. CDR3 sequence (DNA): TGTGCCAGCTCACCACCCGGGACGGAACATTCCTACAATGAGCAGTTCTTC. Translated, it gives CASSPPGTEHSYNEQFF.

Turning to this clonotype: A clone one base away is much larger, so this may be a read error. V and J are TRBV7-9 and TRBJ1-5; D not resolved. Germline CDR1 reads SEHNR; CDR2 reads FQNEAQ (reference sequence). Trimming cost V 7 bases and J 6 bases, with 16 bases left between them. The CDR3 runs to 14 residues. The CDR3 reads CASNLGNEAQPQHF. The DNA of the CDR3 is TGTGCCAGCAATCTGGGAAACGAGGCTCAGCCCCAGCATTTT.

This clonotype has only a few counts. The chain joins TRBV9 to TRBJ2-5, with D possibly being TRBD1 or TRBD2 (5 bases each). Germline V gene data show CDR1 as SGDLS and CDR2 as YYNGEE. This CDR3 spans 13 amino acids. V was pared by 4 bases and J by 4 bases, with 11 bases between. The CDR3 is CASSFGTVETQYF. The CDR3 bases are TGTGCCAGCAGCTTTGGGACGGTAGAGACCCAGTACTTC. Full variable domain (rest looked up from reference TRBV9 and TRBJ2-5): DSGVTQTPKHLITATGQRVTLRCSPRSGDLSVYWYQQSLDQGLQFLIQYYNGEERAKGNILERFSAQQFPDLHSELNLSSLELGDSALYFCASSFGTVETQYFGPGTRLLVL.

This clonotype showed up just a few times. The chain has TRBV2 and TRBJ2-3; D ambiguous. There are 15 residues in the CDR3. The germline gives CDR1 SNHLY, CDR2 FYNNEI. V was clipped by 8 bases and J by 0 bases, with 15 bases between them. The CDR3 nucleotides read TGTGCCAGCGGAAGAGACCTCCTGAGCACAGATACGCAGTATTTT. It is translated as CASGRDLLSTDTQYF.

This clonotype was recorded at least ten times. V gene TRBV10-3 combines with J gene TRBJ1-2, with 8 nucleotides matching TRBD1. The J segment lost 4 bases and the V segment lost 6 bases, leaving 7 bases of the junction unmatched. This CDR3 contains 14 residues. Per germline, CDR1 ENHRY and CDR2 SYGVKD. CDR3 sequence (DNA): TGTGCCATCAGACAGGGGGGCCAGGGCTATGGCTACACCTTC. Its translation is CAIRQGGQGYGYTF.

The chain has TRBV20-1 and TRBJ2-1; 11 nucleotides match TRBD1. After removal of 5 bases from V and 7 bases from J, the junction contained 7 bases not matched to a gene. Germline values: CDR1 DFQATT, CDR2 SNEGSKA (reference sequence). The CDR3 is 14 residues long. The CDR3 DNA follows: TGCAGTGCTGGGTCCGGGACAGGGGGAAATGAGCAGTTCTTC. This encodes CSAGSGTGGNEQFF.